Included here is one T cell receptor (beta chain) sequence, with context. The antigen is undetermined. This sample is part of a study of beta chain features in type 1 diabetes. General study results and limits: Across patients, naive, central memory and Treg TCRB repertoires exhibited apparently greater similarity than was observed across healthy donors. Highly expressing activated T cells could be over-counted with a cDNA template.

The germline V gene encodes CDR1 MNHEY and CDR2 SMNVEV (reference sequence). The trim removed 1 base at V and 0 bases at J, leaving 10 bases unmatched. The CDR3 has 19 residues. The entirety of the isolated RNA underwent reverse transcription, so expressed TCRB transcripts were sequenced. TCRdb keeps only in-frame clones here, not all; method: immunoSEQ multiplex PCR. Found here are 860,000 or so clones, under 20% of them singletons; the top ten hold 0.023%. The sample comprised naive CD4+ T cells from blood. This chain joins TRBV27 and TRBJ2-2, with 8 bases identical to TRBD2. The clonotype comes from a woman under 30 in good health. The CDR3 sequence: CASSLWGLAGGSNTGELFF. The CDR3, as DNA: TGTGCCAGCAGTTTATGGGGTCTGGCGGGAGGTTCGAACACCGGGGAGCTGTTTTTT.